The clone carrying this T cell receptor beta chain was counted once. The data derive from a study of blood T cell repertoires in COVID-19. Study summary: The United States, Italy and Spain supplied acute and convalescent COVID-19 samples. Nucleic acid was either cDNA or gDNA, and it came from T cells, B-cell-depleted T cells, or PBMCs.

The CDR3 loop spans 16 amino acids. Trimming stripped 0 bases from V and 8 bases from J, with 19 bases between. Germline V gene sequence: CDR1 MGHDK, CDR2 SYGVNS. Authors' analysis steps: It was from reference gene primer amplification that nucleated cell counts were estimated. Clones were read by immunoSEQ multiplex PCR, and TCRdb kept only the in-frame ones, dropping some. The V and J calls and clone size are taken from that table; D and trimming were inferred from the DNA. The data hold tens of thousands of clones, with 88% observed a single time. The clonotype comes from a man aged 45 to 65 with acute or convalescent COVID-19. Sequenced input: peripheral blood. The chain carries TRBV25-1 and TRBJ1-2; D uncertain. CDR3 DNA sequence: TGTGCCAGCAGTGAATATGGTACACTAGACTACTTCGGCTACACCTTC. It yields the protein CASSEYGTLDYFGYTF.